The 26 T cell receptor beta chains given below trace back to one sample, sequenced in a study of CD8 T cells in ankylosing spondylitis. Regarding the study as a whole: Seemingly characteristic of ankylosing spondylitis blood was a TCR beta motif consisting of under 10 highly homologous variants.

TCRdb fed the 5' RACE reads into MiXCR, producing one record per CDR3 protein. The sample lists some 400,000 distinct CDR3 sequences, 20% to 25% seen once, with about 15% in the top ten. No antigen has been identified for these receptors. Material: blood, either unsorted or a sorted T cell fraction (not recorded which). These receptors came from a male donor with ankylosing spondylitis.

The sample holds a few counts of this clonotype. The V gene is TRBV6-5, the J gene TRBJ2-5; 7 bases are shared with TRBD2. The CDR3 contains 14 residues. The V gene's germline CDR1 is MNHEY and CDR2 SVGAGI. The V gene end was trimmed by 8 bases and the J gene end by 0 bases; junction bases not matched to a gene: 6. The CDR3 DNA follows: TGTGCCAGCGGTTGGGGACTAAACCAAGAGACCCAGTACTTC. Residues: CASGWGLNQETQYF.

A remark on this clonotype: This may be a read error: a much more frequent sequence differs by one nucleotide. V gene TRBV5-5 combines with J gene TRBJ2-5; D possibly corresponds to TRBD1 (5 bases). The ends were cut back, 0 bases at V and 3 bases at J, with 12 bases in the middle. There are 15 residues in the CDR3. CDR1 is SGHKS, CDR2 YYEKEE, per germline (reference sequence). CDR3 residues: CASSLVPGREETQYF. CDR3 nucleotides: TGTGCCAGCAGCTTGGTGCCGGGCAGGGAAGAGACCCAGTACTTC.

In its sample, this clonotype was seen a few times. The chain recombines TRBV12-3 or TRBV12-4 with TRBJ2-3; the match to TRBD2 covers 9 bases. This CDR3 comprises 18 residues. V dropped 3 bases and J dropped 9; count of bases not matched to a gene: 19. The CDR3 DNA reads TGTGCCAGCAGTTTCTTCCTTGGGGGTAGCGGGAGCCCCGGAACGCAGTATTTT. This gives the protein CASSFFLGGSGSPGTQYF.

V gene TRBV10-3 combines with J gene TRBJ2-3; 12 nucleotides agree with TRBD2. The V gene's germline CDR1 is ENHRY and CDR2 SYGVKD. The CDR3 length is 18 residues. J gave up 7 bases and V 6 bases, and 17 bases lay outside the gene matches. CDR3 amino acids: CAIRGSSGTSGRAHTQYF. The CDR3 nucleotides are TGTGCCATCAGGGGGAGTTCCGGGACTAGCGGGCGAGCGCATACGCAGTATTTT.

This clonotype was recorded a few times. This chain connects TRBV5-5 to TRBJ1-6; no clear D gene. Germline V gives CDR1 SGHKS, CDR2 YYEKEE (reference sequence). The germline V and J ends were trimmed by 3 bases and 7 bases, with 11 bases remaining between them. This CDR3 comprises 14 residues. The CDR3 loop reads CASSSTYGNSPLHF. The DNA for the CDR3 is TGTGCCAGCAGCTCAACTTATGGGAATTCACCCCTCCACTTT.

CDR3 DNA sequence: TGTGCCTGGCACGAACTAGCTGGCTTCACAGATACGCAGTATTTT. Amino acid sequence: CAWHELAGFTDTQYF. The J gene is TRBJ2-3, the V gene TRBV30, with D possibly being TRBD2 (6 bases). This CDR3 spans 15 amino acids. Germline CDR1 GTSNPN, CDR2 SVGIG (reference sequence). Trimming stripped 5 bases from V and 2 bases from J, with 17 bases between.

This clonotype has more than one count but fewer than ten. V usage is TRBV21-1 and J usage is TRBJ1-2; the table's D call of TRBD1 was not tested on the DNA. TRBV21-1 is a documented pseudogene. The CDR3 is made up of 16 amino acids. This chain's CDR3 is CASTLRGREFEYGYTF. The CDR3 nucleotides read TGTGCCAGCACCTTACGGGGCAGGGAATTTGAGTATGGCTACACCTTC.

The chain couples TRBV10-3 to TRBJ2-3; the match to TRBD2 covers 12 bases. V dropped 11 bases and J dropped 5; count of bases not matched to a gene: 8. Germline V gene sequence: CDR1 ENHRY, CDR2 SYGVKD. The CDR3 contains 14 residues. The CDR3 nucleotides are TGTGCCGTCGCTAGCGGGAGGGGATTAGATACGCAGTATTTT. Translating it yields CAVASGRGLDTQYF.

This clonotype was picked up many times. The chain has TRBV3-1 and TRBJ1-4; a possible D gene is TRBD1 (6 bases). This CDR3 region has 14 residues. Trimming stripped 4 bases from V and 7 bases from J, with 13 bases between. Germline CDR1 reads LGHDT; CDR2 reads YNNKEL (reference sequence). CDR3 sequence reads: CASSLRGGLEKLFF. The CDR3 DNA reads TGTGCCAGCAGCCTTCGGGGGGGCCTTGAAAAACTGTTTTTT.

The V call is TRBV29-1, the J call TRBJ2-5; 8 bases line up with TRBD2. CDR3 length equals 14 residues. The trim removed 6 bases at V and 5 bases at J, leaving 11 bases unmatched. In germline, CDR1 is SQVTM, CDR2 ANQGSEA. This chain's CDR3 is CSVGRREVRETQYF. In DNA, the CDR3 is TGCAGCGTGGGACGGCGGGAGGTTCGCGAGACCCAGTACTTC.

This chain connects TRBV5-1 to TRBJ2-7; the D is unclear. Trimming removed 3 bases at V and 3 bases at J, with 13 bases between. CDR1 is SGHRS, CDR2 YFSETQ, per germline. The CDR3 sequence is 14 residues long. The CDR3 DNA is TGCGCCAGCAGCTATCAGTGGCCAGACTACGAGCAGTACTTC. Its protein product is CASSYQWPDYEQYF.

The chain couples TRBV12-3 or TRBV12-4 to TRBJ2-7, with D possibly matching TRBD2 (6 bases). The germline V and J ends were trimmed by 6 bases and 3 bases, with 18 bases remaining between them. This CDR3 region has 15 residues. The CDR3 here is CASRSGGSFGYEQYF. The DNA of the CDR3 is TGTGCCAGCAGGTCTGGGGGGAGTTTCGGCTACGAGCAGTACTTC.

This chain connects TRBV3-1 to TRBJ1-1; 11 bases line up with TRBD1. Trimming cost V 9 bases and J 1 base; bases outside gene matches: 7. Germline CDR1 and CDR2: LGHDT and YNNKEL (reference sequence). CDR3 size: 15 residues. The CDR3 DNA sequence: TGTGCCAGTGGACAGGGGGCGGCCCCGAACACTGAAGCTTTCTTT. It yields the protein CASGQGAAPNTEAFF.

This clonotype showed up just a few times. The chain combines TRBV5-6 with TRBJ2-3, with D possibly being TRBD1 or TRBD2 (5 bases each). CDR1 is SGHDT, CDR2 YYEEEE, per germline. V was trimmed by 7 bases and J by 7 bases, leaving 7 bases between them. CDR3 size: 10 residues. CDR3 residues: CASGGYTQYF. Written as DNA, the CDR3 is TGTGCCAGCGGGGGTTATACGCAGTATTTT.

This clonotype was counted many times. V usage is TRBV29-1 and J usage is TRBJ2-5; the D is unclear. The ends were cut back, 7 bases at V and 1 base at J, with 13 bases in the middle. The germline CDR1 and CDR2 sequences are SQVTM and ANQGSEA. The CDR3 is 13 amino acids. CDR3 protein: CSARLQIQETQYF. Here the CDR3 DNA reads TGCAGCGCCAGGCTACAGATCCAAGAGACCCAGTACTTC.

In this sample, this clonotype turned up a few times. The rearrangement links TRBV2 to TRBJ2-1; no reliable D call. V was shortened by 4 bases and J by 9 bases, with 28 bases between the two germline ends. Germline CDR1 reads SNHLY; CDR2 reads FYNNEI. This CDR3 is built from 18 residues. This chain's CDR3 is CASSGPEWAPSSKGEQFF. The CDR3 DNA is TGTGCCAGCAGTGGCCCGGAGTGGGCGCCTTCTTCTAAGGGTGAGCAGTTCTTC.

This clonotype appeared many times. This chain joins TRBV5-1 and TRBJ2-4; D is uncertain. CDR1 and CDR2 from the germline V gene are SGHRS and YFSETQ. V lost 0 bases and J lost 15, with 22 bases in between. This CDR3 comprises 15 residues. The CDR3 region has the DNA TGCGCCAGCAGCTTGGAACCGGGCGGTTCTGTTCACTTGTACTTC. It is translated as CASSLEPGGSVHLYF.

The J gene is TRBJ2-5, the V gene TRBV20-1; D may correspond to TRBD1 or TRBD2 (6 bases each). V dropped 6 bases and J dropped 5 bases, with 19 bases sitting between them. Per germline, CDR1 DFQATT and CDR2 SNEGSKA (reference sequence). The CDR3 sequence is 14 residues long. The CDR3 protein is CSASAPSGGETQYF. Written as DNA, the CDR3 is TGCAGTGCGTCCGCCCCCTCCGGGGGCGAGACCCAGTACTTC.

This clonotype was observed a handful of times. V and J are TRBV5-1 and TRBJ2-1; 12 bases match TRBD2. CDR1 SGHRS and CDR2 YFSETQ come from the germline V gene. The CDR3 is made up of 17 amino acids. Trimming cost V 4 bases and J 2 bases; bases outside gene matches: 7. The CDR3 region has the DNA TGCGCCAGCAGCAGGACCCTAGCGGGAGGGACCTACAATGAGCAGTTCTTC. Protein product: CASSRTLAGGTYNEQFF.

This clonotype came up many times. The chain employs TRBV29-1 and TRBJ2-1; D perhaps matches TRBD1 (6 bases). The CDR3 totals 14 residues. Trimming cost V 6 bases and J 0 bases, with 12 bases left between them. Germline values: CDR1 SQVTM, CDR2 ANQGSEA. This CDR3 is CSVYRATSYNEQFF. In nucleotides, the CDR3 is TGCAGCGTCTACAGGGCGACCTCCTACAATGAGCAGTTCTTC.

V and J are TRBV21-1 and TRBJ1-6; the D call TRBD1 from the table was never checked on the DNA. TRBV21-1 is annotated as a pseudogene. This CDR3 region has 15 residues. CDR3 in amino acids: CASSKLGDRVGSLHF. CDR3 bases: TGTGCCAGCAGCAAACTGGGTGACAGGGTGGGATCCCTCCACTTT.

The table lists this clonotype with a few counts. CDR3 region: CASSLSGVRNQPQHF. CDR3 nucleotide sequence: TGTGCCAGCAGCTTATCTGGGGTGCGCAATCAGCCCCAGCATTTT. The V gene is TRBV7-2, the J gene TRBJ1-5; unclear D gene. CDR3 length: 15 amino acids. Between the trimmed V and J ends, which lost 2 bases and 2 bases, there was a span of 10 bases. Germline V gene sequence: CDR1 SGHTA, CDR2 FQGNSA.

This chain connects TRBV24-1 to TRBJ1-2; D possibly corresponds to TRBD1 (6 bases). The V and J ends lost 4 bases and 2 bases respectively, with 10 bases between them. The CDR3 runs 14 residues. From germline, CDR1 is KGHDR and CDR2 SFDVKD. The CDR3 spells CATSDRQVNYGYTF. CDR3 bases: TGTGCCACCAGTGACCGACAGGTCAACTATGGCTACACCTTC.

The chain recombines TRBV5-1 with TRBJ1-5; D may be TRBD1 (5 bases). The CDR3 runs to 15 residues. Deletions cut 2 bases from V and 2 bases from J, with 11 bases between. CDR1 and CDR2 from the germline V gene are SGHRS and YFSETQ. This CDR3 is CASSLLGDGNQPQHF. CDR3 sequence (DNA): TGCGCCAGCAGCTTATTAGGGGATGGCAATCAGCCCCAGCATTTT. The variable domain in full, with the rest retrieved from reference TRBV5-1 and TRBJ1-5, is KAGVTQTPRYLIKTRGQQVTLSCSPISGHRSVSWYQQTPGQGLQFLFEYFSETQRNKGNFPGRFSGRQFSNSRSEMNVSTLELGDSALYLCASSLLGDGNQPQHFGDGTRLSIL.

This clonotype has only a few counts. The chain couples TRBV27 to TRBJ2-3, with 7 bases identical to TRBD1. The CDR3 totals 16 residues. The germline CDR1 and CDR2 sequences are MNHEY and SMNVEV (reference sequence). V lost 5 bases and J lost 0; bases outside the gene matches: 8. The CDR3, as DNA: TGTGCCAGCAGTCCTACAGGGGTTACTAGCACAGATACGCAGTATTTT. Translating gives CASSPTGVTSTDTQYF.

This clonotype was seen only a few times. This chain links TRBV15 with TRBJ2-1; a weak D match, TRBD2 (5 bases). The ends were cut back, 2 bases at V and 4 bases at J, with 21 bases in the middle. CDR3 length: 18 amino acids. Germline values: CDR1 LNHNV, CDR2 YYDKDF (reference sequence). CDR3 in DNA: TGTGCCACCAGCAGAAACCTCCCTTCTCCCGGAGGTTACAATGAGCAGTTCTTC. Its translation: CATSRNLPSPGGYNEQFF.